This T cell receptor (beta chain) comes out of a study of CD8 T cells in ankylosing spondylitis. This clonotype was counted many times. The antigen is undetermined. The germline V gene has CDR1 LGHNT and CDR2 FRNRAP. V lost 8 bases and J 0 bases, leaving 7 bases between the germline ends. The CDR3 runs 12 residues. General study findings and limits: Clones linked with disease were CD8+ and fairly uncommon in the peripheral blood.

A single record per CDR3 protein comes from TCRdb applying MiXCR to the 5' RACE reads. The table shows 200,000 to 300,000 distinct CDR3 sequences, with 8.6% occurring only once. The TCR was taken from a male donor with ankylosing spondylitis or in good health (not recorded which). Sample: blood, either unsorted or a sorted T cell fraction (not recorded which). This rearrangement joins TRBV12-5 to TRBJ2-5; perhaps TRBD1 as D (6 bases). The CDR3 protein is CASRGYQETQYF. CDR3 bases: TGTGCTAGTAGGGGGTACCAAGAGACCCAGTACTTC.